Listed here are 6 T cell receptor beta chains from one sample, sequenced in a study of blood T cells in healthy people across ages. PCR was performed a second time for about 7 to 12 cycles using a sample-barcoded 5' primer and a J-beta primer mix. TCRdb analysed the 5' RACE reads with MiXCR anew, one entry per CDR3 protein. The sample records 1.5 million to 2 million distinct CDR3 sequences, 28% being singletons. Sequencing input: blood. Every receptor here comes from a woman in her 30s in good health.

This chain joins TRBV28 and TRBJ2-5, with D possibly being TRBD1 or TRBD2 (6 bases each). Trimming pared 6 bases from V and 2 bases from J, leaving 19 bases between. This CDR3 has 16 amino acids. Germline V CDR1 and CDR2: MDHEN, SYDVKM. CDR3 in amino acids: CASRGGGGGSQETQYF. The CDR3 DNA reads as TGTGCCAGCAGGGGGGGCGGAGGGGGGTCGCAAGAGACCCAGTACTTC. Full variable domain (remainder filled in from reference TRBV28 and TRBJ2-5): DVKVTQSSRYLVKRTGEKVFLECVQDMDHENMFWYRQDPGLGLRLIYFSYDVKMKEKGDIPEGYSVSREKKERFSLILESASTNQTSMYLCASRGGGGGSQETQYFGPGTRLLVL.

This clonotype was observed at least ten times. A much larger clone differs from this one at a single base, so this may be a read error. The genes are TRBV29-1 and TRBJ2-7, with 10 nucleotides matching TRBD1. Germline assignment: CDR1 SQVTM and CDR2 ANQGSEA. The CDR3 is made up of 13 amino acids. CDR3 amino acids: CGARQGASYEQYF. For the CDR3, the DNA is TGCGGCGCTCGACAGGGGGCAAGCTACGAGCAGTACTTC.

There are a few counts of this clonotype. The chain has TRBV19 and TRBJ1-4; tentatively, D is TRBD1 (6 bases). The CDR3 loop spans 16 amino acids. Germline assignment: CDR1 LNHDA and CDR2 SQIVND (reference sequence). Trimming pared 4 bases from V and 6 bases from J, leaving 18 bases between. DNA for the CDR3: TGTGCCAGTAGTAACGTGCGGGGGCTGGGGGATGAAAAACTGTTTTTT. Translating it yields CASSNVRGLGDEKLFF.

The CDR3 region has the DNA TGTGCCAGCAGCCCTAGTGGGGAGGGCCAAAATTACGAGCAGTACTTC. The encoded protein is CASSPSGEGQNYEQYF. The rearrangement uses TRBV6-6 and TRBJ2-7; 7 positions agree with TRBD2. This CDR3 has 16 residues. The V and J ends lost 6 bases and 4 bases, in that order; junction bases with no gene match: 15. Looked up from germline, CDR1 is MNHNY and CDR2 is SVGAGI (reference sequence).

CDR3 in DNA: TGTGCCAGCACTCGGACAGGGGGCTTCAATGAGCAGTTCTTC. Translating it yields CASTRTGGFNEQFF. The V and J genes are TRBV6-2 or TRBV6-3 and TRBJ2-1; 11 bases fit TRBD1. Germline CDR1 and CDR2: MNHEY and SVGEGT. V was clipped by 7 bases and J by 6 bases; unmatched bases: 5. The CDR3 has 14 amino acids.

This clonotype was observed a few times. The V and J genes are TRBV5-1 and TRBJ2-1, with D unclear. Germline V CDR1 and CDR2: SGHRS, YFSETQ. The CDR3 totals 13 residues. Trimming stripped 4 bases from V and 7 bases from J, with 12 bases between. The CDR3: CASSQIPGNEQFF. For the CDR3, the DNA is TGCGCCAGCAGCCAGATTCCCGGGAATGAGCAGTTCTTC.